This T cell receptor beta chain appears in the sequencing data of a study of vaccination and CD4 T cells after COVID-19. Across the study: Each control was exposed to a CEFX pool, an HIV-1 Nef pool, or no peptide at all.

Points on this clonotype: Its antigen is as yet unknown.

Specified treatment: roughly 10-day PBMC culture with coronavirus spike peptide pools or control peptides (ViraFEST assay). Sequencing of DNA taken from cultured CD4+ T cells relied on the Oncomine TCR Beta short-read assay. TCRdb fed the PCR reads into MiXCR, producing one record per CDR3 protein. Here the sample spans some 10,000 distinct CDR3 sequences, roughly 28% being singletons. The germline V gene encodes CDR1 MDHEN and CDR2 SYDVKM. The CDR3 is 14 amino acids. Losses at the gene ends were 5 bases for V and 4 bases for J; bases not matched to a gene: 4. J is TRBJ1-5 and V is TRBV28, with TRBD1 matching 8 bases. Source: CD4+ T cells from blood, cultured in vitro, taken after SARS-CoV-2 vaccination. The receptor was isolated from a human donor who had recovered from COVID-19. The DNA of the CDR3 is TGTGCCAGCAGTCGGACAGGGTATAATCAGCCCCAGCATTTT. Its protein is CASSRTGYNQPQHF. The full variable domain, with the rest looked up from reference TRBV28 and TRBJ1-5, is DVKVTQSSRYLVKRTGEKVFLECVQDMDHENMFWYRQDPGLGLRLIYFSYDVKMKEKGDIPEGYSVSREKKERFSLILESASTNQTSMYLCASSRTGYNQPQHFGDGTRLSIL.